Below, 19 T cell receptor beta chains from the same sample are listed, as sequenced in a study of tumor-infiltrating lymphocytes in glioblastoma multiforme. TCRB libraries came from RNA via three nested multiplex PCR rounds. TCRdb independently ran MiXCR on the multiplex PCR reads; one entry per CDR3 protein. The repertoire holds about 32,000 distinct CDR3 sequences, with 50% to 75% as singletons. Sequencing was performed on brain tumor tissue. The source of these receptors is a male donor with glioblastoma.

V and J are TRBV28 and TRBJ2-3; TRBD2 is a possible D gene (5 bases). The CDR3 length is 13 residues. CDR1 and CDR2 from the germline V gene are MDHEN and SYDVKM. V lost 7 bases and J lost 2, with 10 bases in between. CDR3 in DNA: TGTGCCAGCATGAAGGACTTCACAGATACGCAGTATTTT. It translates to CASMKDFTDTQYF.

In regard to this clonotype: The CDR3 does not end in the conserved phenylalanine or tryptophan, so this is likely a read error. The chain is built from TRBV7-8 and TRBJ2-7; 10 nucleotides align to TRBD2. Germline V gives CDR1 SGHVS, CDR2 FQNEAQ. CDR3 length equals 15 residues. The CDR3 DNA is TGTGACAGCAGCTCCTTGGGAGCGGGAGGGCACGAGCAGTACTCC. This gives the protein CDSSSLGAGGHEQYS.

This clonotype was counted ten times or more. This chain uses TRBV30 with TRBJ2-2; maybe TRBD1 (5 bases). This CDR3 contains 15 residues. The V end was cut by 0 bases, the J end by 3 bases, with 11 bases between. Germline V gene data show CDR1 as GTSNPN and CDR2 as SVGIG (reference sequence). CDR3 bases: TGTGCCTGGAGTGTCCCCAGGGCGGACACCGGGGAGCTGTTTTTT. Protein sequence: CAWSVPRADTGELFF.

This sequence joins TRBV6-5 and TRBJ2-7; TRBD1 matches 7 bases. The V and J ends lost 6 bases and 6 bases, in that order; junction bases with no gene match: 11. Germline V gives CDR1 MNHEY, CDR2 SVGAGI. CDR3 length equals 14 residues. This CDR3 reads CASRNRNRGIEQYF. The CDR3, as DNA: TGTGCCAGCAGAAATCGCAACAGGGGCATCGAGCAGTACTTC.

Remarks on this clonotype: A single base separates this from a much larger clone, so it may be a read error. This sequence joins TRBV5-1 and TRBJ2-3; D is unclear. The CDR3 covers 12 residues. The germline gives CDR1 SGHRS, CDR2 YFSETQ. V gave up 5 bases and J gave up 2 bases, with 6 bases separating them. CDR3 sequence (DNA): TGCGCCAGCAGTGTACACACAGATACGCAGTATTTT. It codes for CASSVHTDTQYF.

This clonotype appeared a single time. A much larger clone differs by one base, so this may be a read error. V is TRBV28 and J is TRBJ2-5; 8 bases align to TRBD2. Germline V gene lookup returns CDR1 MDHEN and CDR2 SYDVKM. Losses at the gene ends were 5 bases for V and 5 bases for J; bases not matched to a gene: 10. There are 15 residues in the CDR3. CDR3 sequence reads: CASSLGLSGGETQYF. CDR3 nucleotides: TGTGCCAGCAGTCTGGGACTATCGGGAGGGGAGACCCAGTACTTC.

This clonotype has ten or more counts. J is TRBJ2-7 and V is TRBV5-4, with 10 bases matching TRBD1. The CDR3 sequence is 15 residues long. The J segment lost 3 bases and the V segment lost 4 bases, leaving 7 bases of the junction unmatched. CDR1 and CDR2 from the germline V gene are SGHNT and YYREEE (reference sequence). The CDR3 bases are TGTGCCAGCAGCGGAGGACAGGGGGTTGTCTACGAGCAGTACTTC. Translation gives CASSGGQGVVYEQYF.

The table lists this clonotype with a few counts. The genes are TRBV6-1 and TRBJ1-3; the D is unclear. With 7 bases removed from V and 4 bases from J, the gap between germline ends came to 5 bases. This CDR3 contains 11 residues. From germline, CDR1 is MNHNS and CDR2 SASEGT. The CDR3 loop reads CASIKGNTIYF. The CDR3 nucleotides read TGTGCCAGCATCAAGGGAAACACCATATATTTT.

This clonotype has ten or more counts. One end of the junction varies from germline; a read error may be responsible. The V gene is TRBV5-5, the J gene TRBJ2-5, with a possible D match to TRBD1 (5 bases). Germline CDR1 is SGHKS and CDR2 is YYEKEE (reference sequence). CDR3 length: 16 amino acids. The CDR3 sequence: CASSWAGSPDQETQYF. Written as DNA, the CDR3 is TGTGCCAGCAGCTGGGCAGGGTCCCCTGACCAGGAGACCCAGTACTTC.

This clonotype showed up just once. The conserved phenylalanine or tryptophan normally closing the CDR3 is absent here, so this likely arose from a read error. The chain couples TRBV7-2 to TRBJ1-5; 8 positions match TRBD1. Germline trimming cut 4 bases from V and 3 bases from J; bases unmatched to any gene: 5. Germline CDR1 reads SGHTA; CDR2 reads FQGNSA. CDR3 length: 15 amino acids. CDR3 loop: CASSSGQGYNQPQHS. In DNA form, the CDR3 reads TGTGCCAGCAGCTCCGGACAGGGTTACAATCAGCCCCAGCATTCT.

About this clonotype itself: A much larger clone sits a single nucleotide away, making a read error possible. CDR3 sequence reads: CASVQMGDLGSPLHF. CDR3 coding DNA: TGTGCCAGCGTTCAGATGGGGGATCTTGGGTCACCCCTCCACTTT. The V call is TRBV28, the J call TRBJ1-6; a possible D gene is TRBD1 (5 bases). Germline-derived CDR1 and CDR2 are MDHEN and SYDVKM. With 8 bases removed from V and 10 bases from J, the gap between germline ends came to 21 bases. The CDR3 runs 15 residues.

In regard to this clonotype: At one of its ends the junction is not consistent with the germline gene, which may arise from a read error. The chain has TRBV10-3 and TRBJ2-4; TRBD1 or TRBD2 may be the D gene (5 bases each). The length of the CDR3 is 12 residues. The germline V gene encodes CDR1 ENHRY and CDR2 SYGVKD. The CDR3 sequence: CATRDVENTQYF. The CDR3 DNA reads TGTGCCACGAGGGACGTCGAAAACACTCAGTACTTC.

The gene calls are TRBV13 and TRBJ2-5, with 14 bases fitting TRBD2. This CDR3 is 16 amino acids long. After removal of 5 bases from V and 3 bases from J, the junction contained 5 bases not matched to a gene. Germline V gives CDR1 PRHDT, CDR2 FYEKMQ (reference sequence). Here the CDR3 reads CASSGRGLAGEETQYF. In DNA, the CDR3 is TGTGCCAGCAGCGGCCGGGGACTAGCGGGAGAAGAGACCCAGTACTTC.

Notes on this clonotype: Given the absence of the conserved phenylalanine or tryptophan at the CDR3 end, a read error is likely. The rearrangement links TRBV20-1 to TRBJ2-1; no clear D. This CDR3 has 12 residues. The germline V gene encodes CDR1 DFQATT and CDR2 SNEGSKA (reference sequence). Written as DNA, the CDR3 is TGCAGTGCTCAGCCACAGTACAACGAGCAGTTCCTC. Protein product: CSAQPQYNEQFL.

The chain uses TRBV7-9 and TRBJ2-3; D is ambiguous. Trimming stripped 5 bases from V and 6 bases from J, with 6 bases between. Looked up from germline, CDR1 is SEHNR and CDR2 is FQNEAQ (reference sequence). The CDR3 runs to 11 residues. The CDR3 region is CASSPQDTQYF. The CDR3 nucleotides read TGTGCCAGCAGCCCCCAGGATACGCAGTATTTT.

With respect to this clonotype: A junction boundary mismatches the germline segment, possibly from a read error. The V call is TRBV14, the J call TRBJ2-4; possibly TRBD1 or TRBD2 for D (6 bases each). CDR3 size: 16 residues. Germline V CDR1 and CDR2: SGHDN, FVKESK. The CDR3 DNA is TGTGCCAGCAACCCTGCGGGACATCTAGCCAAAAACATTCAGTATTTC. Amino acids: CASNPAGHLAKNIQYF. The entire variable domain, with the rest obtained from reference TRBV14 and TRBJ2-4, is as follows: EAGVTQFPSHSVIEKGQTVTLRCDPISGHDNLYWYRRVMGKEIKFLLHFVKESKQDESGMPNNRFLAERTGGTYSTLKVQPAELEDSGVYFCASNPAGHLAKNIQYFGAGTRLSVL.

This clonotype has only a few counts. This may arise from a read error, as a much more abundant clone is one base away. This rearrangement joins TRBV29-1 to TRBJ2-2; D is perhaps TRBD2 (5 bases). CDR1 and CDR2 (germline): SQVTM, ANQGSEA. The CDR3 length is 12 residues. CDR3 protein: CSVLRETGEMFF. The DNA of the CDR3 is TGCAGCGTTCTTAGGGAAACCGGGGAGATGTTTTTT.

With regard to this clonotype: This sequence may be a read error, since a much larger clone differs from it by one base. The chain links TRBV30 to TRBJ2-1; D may be TRBD1 or TRBD2 (5 bases each). The CDR3 contains 14 residues. Trimming shortened V by 5 bases and J by 8 bases, and 19 bases separated the two germline ends. Per germline, CDR1 GTSNPN and CDR2 SVGIG (reference sequence). For the CDR3, the DNA is TGTGCCTGGGCCCACGGGACCGGGGTCGATGAGCAGTTCTTC. Its protein product is CAWAHGTGVDEQFF.

On this clonotype: Given the absence of the conserved phenylalanine or tryptophan at the CDR3 end, a read error is likely. The J gene is TRBJ2-3, the V gene TRBV6-1, with 12 bases that match TRBD2. The trim removed 9 bases at V and 4 bases at J, leaving 11 bases unmatched. The CDR3 is 16 residues long. In germline, CDR1 is MNHNS, CDR2 SASEGT. Written as DNA, the CDR3 is TGTGCCAGTAGCGACCGACTAGCGGGAGTAGCAGATACGCAGTATTTA. It is translated as CASSDRLAGVADTQYL.